These 6 T cell receptor beta chains share one sample of origin, sequenced in a study of blood T cell repertoires in COVID-19. The protocol was immunoSEQ multiplex PCR, while the TCRdb copy is restricted to in-frame clones and leaves out a portion. The table has 450,000 or so clones, 90% seen once. Material: PBMCs or T cells enriched from blood (not recorded which). The source of these receptors is a man aged 18-30 years who had recovered from COVID-19.

The V gene is TRBV19, the J gene TRBJ1-1; D might be TRBD1 (6 bases). Germline loops: CDR1 LNHDA, CDR2 SQIVND (reference sequence). The CDR3 consists of 14 residues. Between the trimmed V and J ends, which lost 6 bases and 1 base, there was a span of 12 bases. DNA for the CDR3: TGTGCCAGTAGCCTTACAGGGACGAACACTGAAGCTTTCTTT. It encodes CASSLTGTNTEAFF. The whole variable domain, remainder taken from reference TRBV19 and TRBJ1-1, is DGGITQSPKYLFRKEGQNVTLSCEQNLNHDAMYWYRQDPGQGLRLIYYSQIVNDFQKGDIAEGYSVSREKKESFPLTVTSAQKNPTAFYLCASSLTGTNTEAFFGQGTRLTVV.

CDR3 DNA sequence: TGTGCCAGCAGTCGTTCTACAGGGGTTTATGGCTACACCTTC. This gives the protein CASSRSTGVYGYTF. The V gene is TRBV6-5, the J gene TRBJ1-2; 7 nucleotides line up with TRBD1. In germline, CDR1 is MNHEY, CDR2 SVGAGI. The CDR3 is 14 amino acids. The V and J ends lost 5 bases and 5 bases, in that order; junction bases with no gene match: 8.

Points on this clone: The identical CDR3 is also encoded by other nucleotide sequences in the sample. V gene TRBV2 combines with J gene TRBJ1-4; tentative D call: TRBD1 (5 bases). This CDR3 is built from 12 residues. CDR1 and CDR2 from the germline V gene are SNHLY and FYNNEI. Between the trimmed V and J ends, which lost 6 bases and 5 bases, there was a span of 7 bases. CDR3 loop: CASRGLNEKLFF. The CDR3, as DNA: TGTGCCAGCAGGGGGCTCAATGAAAAACTGTTTTTT.

V is TRBV7-9 and J is TRBJ2-3; TRBD1 agrees at 12 bases. After removal of 5 bases from V and 5 bases from J, the junction contained 11 bases not matched to a gene. The CDR3 extends over 17 amino acids. Germline V CDR1 and CDR2: SEHNR, FQNEAQ (reference sequence). CDR3 coding DNA: TGTGCCAGCAGCCCAAGAGCTGGGACAGGGGGCTTAGATACGCAGTATTTT. Protein sequence: CASSPRAGTGGLDTQYF.

The genes are TRBV11-2 and TRBJ2-3, with TRBD2 matching over 8 bases. This CDR3 region has 17 residues. V gave up 5 bases and J gave up 4 bases; unmatched junction bases: 14. The V gene's germline CDR1 is SGHAT and CDR2 FQNNGV. The CDR3 DNA is TGTGCCAGCAGCCCTAGTTATCGGGGGGGCCTGGCAGATACGCAGTATTTT. This encodes CASSPSYRGGLADTQYF.

The rearrangement uses TRBV18 and TRBJ1-2; 7 bases are a match to TRBD1. The junction had 3 bases not matched to a gene; V was cut back by 2 bases and J by 0 bases. Germline-derived CDR1 and CDR2 are KGHSH and LQKENI. The CDR3 length is 15 residues. Here the CDR3 DNA reads TGTGCCAGCTCACCAAGTAGGGGGCCTAACTATGGCTACACCTTC. It translates to CASSPSRGPNYGYTF.